Listed below are T cell receptor beta chains from one sample, sequenced in a study of T cells expressing NK-cell markers. TCRdb re-called the 5' RACE reads and catalogs CDR3 proteins one per entry, DNA excluded. Recorded for this sample: 440,000 or so distinct CDR3 sequences. The sequencing input was blood T cells: a sorted CD56 or NKG2C T cell subset, CD4+ or CD8+ T cells, or bulk PBMC T cells (not recorded which). Receptor source: a woman between 18 and 70 years old in good health. CDR3s include the opening cysteine and the closing phenylalanine or tryptophan.

>TRBJ1-1|TRBV3-1
CASSRPGPPGTEAFF
>TRBJ1-6|TRBV4-3
CASSPGRDWTYSPLHF
>TRBJ2-1|TRBV18
CASSPPRGVENNEQFF
>TRBJ2-1|TRBV19
CASSIKSSYNEQFF
>TRBJ2-5|TRBV2
CATQARDRAQETQYF
>TRBJ2-5|TRBV7-9
CASSLSAVLQYQETQYF
>TRBJ1-2|TRBV29-1
CSVEDRGGGSYGYTF
>TRBJ1-3|TRBV4-3
CASSQDPGLSGNTIYF
>TRBJ2-1|TRBV29-1
CSVEALPGQGAYEQFF
>TRBJ1-6|TRBV21-1
CASSKAGRPTPLHF